This TCR beta chain emerged from a study of response to subunit inactivated influenza vaccine. Germline CDR1 and CDR2: LGHDT and YNNKEL (reference sequence). The CDR3 runs to 13 residues. V was pared by 6 bases and J by 7 bases, with 8 bases of the junction left unmatched. To note about this clonotype: The antigen is not known.

Via MiXCR, TCRdb re-called the RT-PCR reads, giving one row per CDR3 protein. The sample comprises around 200,000 distinct CDR3 sequences, roughly 8.7% of which are singletons, and roughly 10% rests with the top ten. Study-wide points: With each seasonal influenza vaccination, the authors suggested, few new T cells are recruited.

This TCR came from a man aged 45-60 years who received an inactivated influenza vaccine. The specimen was non-naive T cells sorted from PBMCs, collected on the day of vaccination. The gene calls are TRBV3-1 and TRBJ1-2, with 7 nucleotides matching TRBD1. For the CDR3, the DNA is TGTGCCAGCAGTCGCCGGGACAGTGCTGGCTACACCTTC. It codes for CASSRRDSAGYTF.